This passage covers 8 T cell receptor beta chains from one sample sequenced in a study of T cells in Graves' hyperthyroidism and ophthalmopathy (dated by TCRdb to the late 2010s). The library was produced with multiplex PCR. Reads for this sample came from an Illumina HiSeq 2000. TCR beta CDR3 regions were amplified from RNA transcripts. The TCR CDR3 was subjected to a first round of RT-PCR using the HTBI primer set and the Qiagen OneStep RT-PCR kit. TCRdb reran the public reads through fastp at Q25 and MiXCR, keeping productive beta chains. Under each unique CDR3 protein, matching rows form one entry showing the most common genes and DNA. This sample lists 550,000 to 800,000 distinct CDR3 sequences; roughly 17% were detected once. Roughly 16% of the sample is in the top ten clones. Sequencing used blood. The receptor set was obtained from a man between 45 and 60 years old with Graves' hyperthyroidism.

This clonotype was observed at least ten times. This chain links TRBV28 with TRBJ2-7, with 10 nucleotides matching TRBD2. Trimming removed 7 bases from V and 3 bases from J; junction bases left unmatched: 6. The length of the CDR3 is 14 residues. The V gene's germline CDR1 is MDHEN and CDR2 SYDVKM. Here the CDR3 reads CASTIAGGRYEQYF. CDR3 sequence (DNA): TGTGCCAGCACCATAGCGGGAGGTCGCTACGAGCAGTACTTC.

The rearrangement uses TRBV7-6 and TRBJ2-1; TRBD2 matches at 12 bases. The CDR3 is made up of 17 amino acids. Germline lookup yields CDR1 SGHVS and CDR2 FNYEAQ. V shed 5 bases and J 8 bases; nucleotides not matched to a gene: 13. The CDR3 sequence is CASSTTPGASGRDEQFF. The CDR3 DNA reads TGTGCCAGCAGCACGACCCCCGGGGCTAGCGGGAGGGATGAGCAGTTCTTC.

At least ten counts were recorded for this clonotype. The genes are TRBV13 and TRBJ2-5; D unclear. Germline V CDR1 and CDR2: PRHDT, FYEKMQ (reference sequence). CDR3 size: 13 residues. Between the trimmed V and J ends, which lost 4 bases and 4 bases, there was a span of 10 bases. CDR3 protein: CASSYSVIETQYF. In DNA form, the CDR3 reads TGTGCCAGCAGCTACAGTGTAATAGAGACCCAGTACTTC.

This clonotype was counted at least ten times. The chain joins TRBV12-3 or TRBV12-4 to TRBJ2-3; tentatively, D is TRBD2 (5 bases). The CDR3 totals 13 residues. The ends were cut back, 8 bases at V and 5 bases at J, with 14 bases in the middle. CDR3 coding DNA: TGTGCCAGCCGCCTGACCCGGGGAGATACGCAGTATTTT. This codes for CASRLTRGDTQYF.

This chain connects TRBV19 to TRBJ1-2; 11 positions match TRBD1. In germline, CDR1 is LNHDA, CDR2 SQIVND (reference sequence). The V segment lost 4 bases and the J segment 4 bases; nucleotides outside the gene matches: 5. This CDR3 is 15 amino acids long. The CDR3 region is CASSNLGQGVYGYTF. The CDR3 DNA is TGTGCCAGTAGTAACCTGGGACAGGGGGTCTATGGCTACACCTTC.

This clonotype was seen repeatedly, ten times or more. The chain links TRBV7-2 to TRBJ2-1, with unresolved D. V was trimmed by 5 bases and J by 0 bases, leaving 14 bases between them. This CDR3 has 16 amino acids. Germline V gene data show CDR1 as SGHTA and CDR2 as FQGNSA. In DNA, the CDR3 is TGTGCCAGCAGCGGGCGGACGGAGAGCTCCTACAATGAGCAGTTCTTC. Translating it yields CASSGRTESSYNEQFF.

This clonotype appeared many times. This chain links TRBV29-1 with TRBJ1-1, with 10 bases identical to TRBD1. The length of the CDR3 is 12 residues. Trimming took 7 bases from V and 6 from J; bases not matched to a gene: 5. Germline V gene sequence: CDR1 SQVTM, CDR2 ANQGSEA. CDR3 nucleotides: TGCAGCGGGGACAGGGGTAGCTCTGAAGCTTTCTTT. This gives the protein CSGDRGSSEAFF. The full variable domain, completed using reference TRBV29-1 and TRBJ1-1, is SAVISQKPSRDICQRGTSLTIQCQVDSQVTMMFWYRQQPGQSLTLIATANQGSEATYESGFVIDKFPISRPNLTFSTLTVSNMSPEDSSIYLCSGDRGSSEAFFGQGTRLTVV.

This clonotype appeared once. This chain joins TRBV11-2 and TRBJ2-7; a possible D gene is TRBD2 (6 bases). The ends were cut back, 1 base at V and 0 bases at J, with 16 bases in the middle. The CDR3 totals 17 residues. Germline-derived CDR1 and CDR2 are SGHAT and FQNNGV. CDR3 sequence reads: CASSLGVLAGGSYEQYF. The DNA for the CDR3 is TGTGCCAGCAGCTTAGGAGTACTAGCAGGAGGCTCCTACGAGCAGTACTTC.